This T cell receptor beta chain was observed in a study of blood T cell repertoires in COVID-19. Study-wide background: Both acute and convalescent COVID-19 samples were obtained from the United States, Italy and Spain. Sources were T cells, B-cell-depleted T cells, or PBMCs; the material itself was cDNA or gDNA.

This clone was counted ten times or more. In the original workflow: Nucleated cell counts were estimated from reference gene primer amplification. The data were produced by immunoSEQ multiplex PCR, yet TCRdb's version contains in-frame clones alone and is incomplete. V and J calls and clone size are those listed in that table; D and trimming were worked out from the DNA. Counted here are 100,000 to 150,000 clones, approximately 90% occurring once; the ten biggest clones make up more than 2%. V lost 5 bases and J lost 2, with 16 bases in between. There are 15 residues in the CDR3. CDR1 is SNHLY and CDR2 is FYNNEI in the germline V gene.

Sequencing was carried out using peripheral blood. This receptor was identified in a man between 65 and 85 years old with active COVID-19. This rearrangement joins TRBV2 to TRBJ2-7, with D perhaps matching TRBD1 (6 bases). The CDR3, as DNA: TGTGCCAGCAGTTTTGGACAGACCCCTCCCTACGAGCAGTACTTC. It codes for CASSFGQTPPYEQYF.